The next 31 T cell receptor beta chains were all read from a single sample in a study of OX40 agonist ivuxolimab in advanced cancers. Assay used: immunoSEQ multiplex PCR; TCRdb lists only in-frame clones, some missing. Found here are roughly 90,000 clones, under 95% of them singletons; the top ten hold 8.7%. This sample comprised CD4+ or CD8+ T cells sorted from blood, obtained in a trial of the OX40 agonist ivuxolimab. These receptors were taken from an adult with an advanced solid tumor such as melanoma, head and neck, liver or kidney cancer.

This clone was found a few times. V gene TRBV30 combines with J gene TRBJ1-5; 7 nucleotides match TRBD1. This CDR3 is 14 amino acids long. The V segment lost 1 base and the J segment 4 bases; nucleotides outside the gene matches: 4. Germline loops: CDR1 GTSNPN, CDR2 SVGIG (reference sequence). The CDR3 region has the DNA TGTGCCTGGAGTGAGGGACAGCTTAATCAGCCCCAGCATTTT. This encodes CAWSEGQLNQPQHF.

A single count supports this clone. CDR3 in DNA: TGCGCCAGCAGCATACAGGGGGCTGACATTCAGTACTTC. It encodes CASSIQGADIQYF. V is TRBV5-1 and J is TRBJ2-4; 9 bases align to TRBD1. The germline V gene has CDR1 SGHRS and CDR2 YFSETQ. Germline trimming cut 4 bases from V and 8 bases from J; bases unmatched to any gene: 4. There are 13 residues in the CDR3.

The chain recombines TRBV9 with TRBJ2-5; 16 bases line up with TRBD2. Trimming removed 3 bases from V and 3 bases from J; junction bases left unmatched: 5. The CDR3 sequence is 17 residues long. The germline CDR1 and CDR2 sequences are SGDLS and YYNGEE. The CDR3 nucleotides are TGTGCCAGCAGCGCCGGGACTAGCGGGAGGGCCAAAGAGACCCAGTACTTC. It translates to CASSAGTSGRAKETQYF.

This clone has a single count. The chain uses TRBV9 and TRBJ1-1, with TRBD1 identical over 8 bases. V was clipped by 4 bases and J by 1 base; unmatched bases: 6. The CDR3 runs to 15 residues. CDR1 is SGDLS and CDR2 is YYNGEE in the germline V gene. CDR3 loop: CASSPAGTGNTEAFF. In DNA form, the CDR3 reads TGTGCCAGCAGCCCGGCTGGGACAGGGAACACTGAAGCTTTCTTT. Combining the CDR3 with reference TRBV9 and TRBJ1-1 gives the whole variable domain DSGVTQTPKHLITATGQRVTLRCSPRSGDLSVYWYQQSLDQGLQFLIQYYNGEERAKGNILERFSAQQFPDLHSELNLSSLELGDSALYFCASSPAGTGNTEAFFGQGTRLTVV.

The V and J genes are TRBV4-1 and TRBJ2-1; D is undetermined. The CDR3 is 22 amino acids. CDR1 MGHRA and CDR2 YSYEKL come from the germline V gene. The germline V and J ends were trimmed by 4 bases and 9 bases, with 40 bases remaining between them. The CDR3 region is CASSRWSGDARINLGPIGEQFF. In DNA, the CDR3 is TGCGCCAGCAGCCGGTGGTCAGGTGATGCCCGAATTAACCTCGGACCTATAGGTGAGCAGTTCTTC.

J is TRBJ2-7 and V is TRBV13; D unclear. This CDR3 is 13 amino acids long. The germline V and J ends were trimmed by 1 base and 0 bases, with 4 bases remaining between them. Germline V gene lookup returns CDR1 PRHDT and CDR2 FYEKMQ (reference sequence). CDR3 in DNA: TGTGCCAGCAGCTTAGAGTACTCCTACGAGCAGTACTTC. As protein: CASSLEYSYEQYF. The full variable domain, with the rest looked up from reference TRBV13 and TRBJ2-7, is AAGVIQSPRHLIKEKRETATLKCYPIPRHDTVYWYQQGPGQDPQFLISFYEKMQSDKGSIPDRFSAQQFSDYHSELNMSSLELGDSALYFCASSLEYSYEQYFGPGTRLTVT.

The V call is TRBV5-6, the J call TRBJ2-7, with 11 bases fitting TRBD1. Germline V gene sequence: CDR1 SGHDT, CDR2 YYEEEE. This CDR3 has 16 amino acids. Trimming cost V 4 bases and J 4 bases; bases outside gene matches: 10. The CDR3: CASSQTGQGARYEQYF. As DNA, the CDR3 is TGTGCCAGCAGCCAAACCGGACAGGGGGCCAGGTACGAGCAGTACTTC.

The rearrangement uses TRBV7-9 and TRBJ1-5; TRBD1 might be the D (5 bases). V was shortened by 3 bases and J by 4 bases, with 10 bases between the two germline ends. The CDR3 is 14 amino acids. Germline CDR1 reads SEHNR; CDR2 reads FQNEAQ (reference sequence). CDR3 DNA sequence: TGTGCCAGCAGCTTTGACAGTAATAATCAGCCCCAGCATTTT. This translates into CASSFDSNNQPQHF.

The genes are TRBV11-3 and TRBJ2-2, with a weak D call TRBD2 (5 bases). The germline gives CDR1 SGHNT, CDR2 YENEEA. Deletions cut 5 bases from V and 8 bases from J, with 21 bases between. The CDR3 runs to 16 residues. The DNA for the CDR3 is TGTGCCAGCAGCCCGCAACCTTCACTAGGAAAAGGGGAGCTGTTTTTT. Encoded protein: CASSPQPSLGKGELFF. The full variable domain, rest sourced from reference TRBV11-3 and TRBJ2-2, is EAGVVQSPRYKIIEKKQPVAFWCNPISGHNTLYWYLQNLGQGPELLIRYENEEAVDDSQLPKDRFSAERLKGVDSTLKIQPAELGDSAVYLCASSPQPSLGKGELFFGEGSRLTVL.

The gene calls are TRBV9 and TRBJ1-6, with D perhaps TRBD1 (5 bases). CDR3 length: 13 amino acids. Trimming pared 4 bases from V and 14 bases from J, leaving 16 bases between. CDR1 and CDR2 (germline): SGDLS, YYNGEE. CDR3 region: CASSPTSAGALHF. In DNA form, the CDR3 reads TGTGCCAGCAGCCCCACCTCCGCGGGGGCCCTCCACTTT.

CDR3: CASSLGRVATDTQYF. CDR3 nucleotide sequence: TGTGCCAGCAGCTTAGGGAGGGTGGCCACAGATACGCAGTATTTT. The J gene is TRBJ2-3, the V gene TRBV7-3; TRBD2 matches 7 bases. The CDR3 runs to 15 residues. V dropped 2 bases and J dropped 2; count of bases not matched to a gene: 4. Per the germline V gene, CDR1 is SGHTA and CDR2 is FQGTGA.

The V and J genes are TRBV7-9 and TRBJ1-2; TRBD1 agrees at 7 bases. V gave up 2 bases and J gave up 5 bases; unmatched junction bases: 14. This CDR3 region has 17 residues. In germline, CDR1 is SEHNR, CDR2 FQNEAQ (reference sequence). DNA of the CDR3: TGTGCCAGCAGCTTAATCGGACAGGCCGCGTACTCGTATGGCTACACCTTC. This codes for CASSLIGQAAYSYGYTF.

This clone was observed once. CDR3 coding DNA: TGTGCCAGCAGTGTACAGGAGACGGGTGGCTACACCTTC. As protein: CASSVQETGGYTF. This chain joins TRBV27 and TRBJ1-2, with TRBD1 as a possible D gene (5 bases). The CDR3 spans 13 residues. V lost 5 bases and J lost 7, with 14 bases in between. Germline values: CDR1 MNHEY, CDR2 SMNVEV (reference sequence).

This clone occurred a few times. This chain connects TRBV30 to TRBJ1-1; the match to TRBD1 covers 9 bases. The V and J ends lost 0 bases and 1 base, in that order; junction bases with no gene match: 0. The CDR3 spans 14 residues. Germline V gene data show CDR1 as GTSNPN and CDR2 as SVGIG (reference sequence). The chain's CDR3 is CAWSVQGANTEAFF. Written as DNA, the CDR3 is TGTGCCTGGAGTGTACAGGGGGCGAACACTGAAGCTTTCTTT.

Only a few counts were recorded for this clone. The chain combines TRBV9 with TRBJ2-6, with D maybe TRBD2 (7 bases). In germline, CDR1 is SGDLS, CDR2 YYNGEE. With 0 bases removed from V and 2 bases from J, the gap between germline ends came to 18 bases. The CDR3 is 19 residues long. This CDR3 reads CASSVAGGGAVTGANVLTF. CDR3 coding DNA: TGTGCCAGCAGCGTAGCTGGGGGGGGCGCGGTGACTGGGGCCAACGTCCTGACTTTC.

The CDR3 nucleotides read TGCGCCAGCAGATCCGACGGACTAGGCTACAATGAGCAGTTCTTC. This sequence encodes CASRSDGLGYNEQFF. The rearrangement links TRBV5-1 to TRBJ2-1; TRBD2 matches at 7 bases. The CDR3 is made up of 15 amino acids. The V segment lost 5 bases and the J segment 3 bases; nucleotides outside the gene matches: 8. Germline CDR1 SGHRS, CDR2 YFSETQ.

This clone was detected only once. The chain is built from TRBV6-5 and TRBJ2-7; TRBD1 matches at 7 bases. Per the germline V gene, CDR1 is MNHEY and CDR2 is SVGAGI. With 5 bases clipped from V and 5 bases from J, the junction kept 3 bases outside the gene matches. This CDR3 spans 12 amino acids. The CDR3 region is CASSPRGHEQYF. As DNA, the CDR3 is TGTGCCAGCAGTCCGAGGGGGCACGAGCAGTACTTC.

The gene calls are TRBV21-1 and TRBJ2-7; the DNA was not used to check the table's D call, TRBD2. TRBV21-1 is given as a pseudogene. CDR3 length: 13 residues. CDR3 amino acids: CATNGKREYEQYF. The CDR3 region has the DNA TGTGCCACCAACGGAAAGCGGGAATACGAGCAGTACTTC.

The rearrangement links TRBV5-1 to TRBJ2-7; D uncertain. Trimming took off 0 bases at V and 4 bases at J, with 8 bases between the two ends. Germline loops: CDR1 SGHRS, CDR2 YFSETQ. CDR3 length: 13 residues. CDR3: CASSLALAYEQYF. The CDR3 bases are TGCGCCAGCAGCTTGGCCTTGGCTTACGAGCAGTACTTC.

The chain links TRBV10-3 to TRBJ2-7, with 7 bases matching TRBD1. The ends lost 7 bases at V and 3 bases at J; junction bases unmatched: 9. CDR1 and CDR2 (germline): ENHRY, SYGVKD. This CDR3 has 14 residues. The CDR3 DNA follows: TGTGCCATCATGGAGGCAGGGGGTTTCTACGAGCAGTACTTC. It translates to CAIMEAGGFYEQYF.

J is TRBJ2-1 and V is TRBV30; 11 positions match TRBD2. CDR3 length equals 15 residues. Unmatched junction bases numbered 5, after V lost 5 bases and J lost 2 bases. The V gene's germline CDR1 is GTSNPN and CDR2 SVGIG (reference sequence). CDR3 protein: CAWFGTSGTYNEQFF. The CDR3 nucleotides are TGTGCCTGGTTTGGGACTAGCGGTACCTACAATGAGCAGTTCTTC.

J is TRBJ1-3 and V is TRBV29-1, with D possibly being TRBD1 (5 bases). The CDR3 is 13 amino acids. From germline, CDR1 is SQVTM and CDR2 ANQGSEA. Between the trimmed V and J ends, which lost 7 bases and 3 bases, there was a span of 13 bases. CDR3 nucleotides: TGCAGCGCCGGCTTGGGGGGTGGAAACACCATATATTTT. This translates into CSAGLGGGNTIYF.

The V call is TRBV30, the J call TRBJ2-5; the D is unclear. Looked up from germline, CDR1 is GTSNPN and CDR2 is SVGIG (reference sequence). V lost 0 bases and J 5 bases, leaving 13 bases between the germline ends. The CDR3 is 14 residues long. CDR3 sequence reads: CAWSVELPGETQYF. The CDR3 DNA sequence: TGTGCCTGGAGTGTAGAGCTCCCTGGGGAGACCCAGTACTTC.

J is TRBJ2-3 and V is TRBV13; the match to TRBD1 covers 11 bases. The trim removed 5 bases at V and 2 bases at J, leaving 6 bases unmatched. There are 16 residues in the CDR3. Germline V gene lookup returns CDR1 PRHDT and CDR2 FYEKMQ (reference sequence). The CDR3 DNA sequence: TGTGCCAGCAGCGGACCGGGACAGGGGGTCACAGATACGCAGTATTTT. Amino acids: CASSGPGQGVTDTQYF.

The chain recombines TRBV10-1 with TRBJ1-5, with 8 bases matching TRBD1. The CDR3 runs 13 residues. CDR1 and CDR2 (germline): WNHNN, SYGVQD (reference sequence). V trimming: 6 bases; J trimming: 7 bases; junction bases outside the gene matches: 5. The CDR3 DNA reads TGCGCCAGCAGCCAGGGGGCTGGACAGCCCCAGCATTTT. The encoded protein is CASSQGAGQPQHF.

The CDR3 reads CASMGQGNTEAFF. The CDR3 DNA follows: TGTGCCAGTATGGGGCAGGGGAACACTGAAGCTTTCTTT. The chain carries TRBV19 and TRBJ1-1, with D tentatively TRBD1 (5 bases). Germline loops: CDR1 LNHDA, CDR2 SQIVND (reference sequence). The CDR3 totals 13 residues. Trimming shortened V by 7 bases and J by 1 base, and 10 bases separated the two germline ends.

The chain links TRBV6-1 to TRBJ2-3; TRBD2 matches at 10 bases. CDR3 length equals 19 residues. After removal of 3 bases from V and 5 bases from J, the junction contained 17 bases not matched to a gene. Germline lookup yields CDR1 MNHNS and CDR2 SASEGT. The DNA of the CDR3 is TGTGCCAGCAGTGATGGGCTAGCGGGAGTGGGGTACAGGGGAGATACGCAGTATTTT. Translation gives CASSDGLAGVGYRGDTQYF.

J is TRBJ1-1 and V is TRBV19, with a tentative D call TRBD1 (5 bases). The germline V and J ends were trimmed by 8 bases and 4 bases, with 20 bases remaining between them. Germline V gene sequence: CDR1 LNHDA, CDR2 SQIVND (reference sequence). The CDR3 has 15 amino acids. The CDR3 nucleotides are TGTGCCAGTGGGGACGTAGAAGGTGGGAGCACTGAAGCTTTCTTT. Translating gives CASGDVEGGSTEAFF.

The J gene is TRBJ1-2, the V gene TRBV27; D uncertain. The CDR3 sequence is 14 residues long. V gave up 5 bases and J gave up 1 base, with 11 bases separating them. Germline lookup yields CDR1 MNHEY and CDR2 SMNVEV (reference sequence). CDR3: CASSGHSNNYGYTF. CDR3 nucleotides: TGTGCCAGCAGTGGTCACTCCAATAACTATGGCTACACCTTC.

The chain employs TRBV28 and TRBJ2-7, with TRBD1 matching over 8 bases. Germline CDR1 reads MDHEN; CDR2 reads SYDVKM. This CDR3 comprises 14 residues. After removal of 5 bases from V and 3 bases from J, the junction contained 6 bases not matched to a gene. CDR3 amino acids: CASSLLDRVYEQYF. The CDR3 bases are TGTGCCAGCAGTCTTTTGGACAGGGTCTACGAGCAGTACTTC.

The chain couples TRBV5-4 to TRBJ2-2; 7 bases line up with TRBD2. CDR3 length equals 15 residues. J was trimmed by 4 bases and V by 0 bases; bases with no gene match: 3. Germline-derived CDR1 and CDR2 are SGHNT and YYREEE (reference sequence). CDR3 protein: CASSLGTSVTGELFF. In DNA form, the CDR3 reads TGTGCCAGCAGCTTGGGGACTAGTGTCACCGGGGAGCTGTTTTTT.